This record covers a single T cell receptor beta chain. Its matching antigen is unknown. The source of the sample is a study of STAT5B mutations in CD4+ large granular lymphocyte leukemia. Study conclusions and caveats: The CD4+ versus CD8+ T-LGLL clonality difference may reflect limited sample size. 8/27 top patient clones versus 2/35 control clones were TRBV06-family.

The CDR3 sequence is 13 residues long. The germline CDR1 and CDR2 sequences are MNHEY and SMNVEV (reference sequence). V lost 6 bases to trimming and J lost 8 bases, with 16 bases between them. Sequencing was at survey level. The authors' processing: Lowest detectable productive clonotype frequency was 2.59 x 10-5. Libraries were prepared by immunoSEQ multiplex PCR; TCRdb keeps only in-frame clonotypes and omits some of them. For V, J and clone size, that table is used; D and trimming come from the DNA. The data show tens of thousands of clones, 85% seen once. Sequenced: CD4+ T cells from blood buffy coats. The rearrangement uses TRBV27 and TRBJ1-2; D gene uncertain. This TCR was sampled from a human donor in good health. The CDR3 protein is CASSSLVGRGYTF. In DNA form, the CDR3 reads TGTGCCAGCAGCTCCCTGGTCGGAAGAGGCTACACCTTC.